The 30 T cell receptor beta chains given below trace back to one sample, sequenced in a study of CXCR3-negative and CXCR3-positive naive CD8 T cells. UMI-labeled TRB cDNA libraries were prepared by 5' RACE. TCRdb processed the 5' RACE reads again and assigns one entry to each CDR3 protein, with no DNA. The sample includes 50,000 to 65,000 distinct CDR3 sequences. Sequenced input: memory CD8+ T cells from blood. The receptor source for this set is a human donor in good health. Some clones in this sample may be carry-over from other donors' samples.

This chain connects TRBV21-1 to TRBJ2-7; TCRdb's D gene call, TRBD1, goes unchecked for lack of DNA. TRBV21-1 is shown as a pseudogene. The CDR3 length is 16 residues. CDR3: CASREPGQGNSYEQYF.

The chain employs TRBV4-3 and TRBJ2-2; TCRdb calls TRBD1, which cannot be checked without DNA. In germline, CDR1 is LGHNA, CDR2 YSLEER. The CDR3 has 14 residues. CDR3 sequence: CASSRQGNTGELFF.

The gene calls are TRBV6-5 and TRBJ2-1; as DNA is missing, the TRBD1 call by TCRdb cannot be tested. Germline assignment: CDR1 MNHEY and CDR2 SVGAGI. The CDR3 is 14 amino acids. CDR3: CASSYWDTDNEQFF.

This chain connects TRBV20-1 to TRBJ1-5; TCRdb names TRBD1, which stays unverified in the absence of DNA. The CDR3 is made up of 15 amino acids. CDR1 is DFQATT, CDR2 SNEGSKA, per germline (reference sequence). CDR3: CSAVHRTVGNQPQHF.

This sequence joins TRBV9 and TRBJ2-5; TCRdb's D call of TRBD1 is untestable without DNA. The CDR3 loop spans 14 amino acids. Germline V lookup: CDR1 SGDLS, CDR2 YYNGEE. The CDR3 reads CASTPTAGVETQYF. Looking up the rest from reference TRBV9 and TRBJ2-5 gives the full variable domain: DSGVTQTPKHLITATGQRVTLRCSPRSGDLSVYWYQQSLDQGLQFLIQYYNGEERAKGNILERFSAQQFPDLHSELNLSSLELGDSALYFCASTPTAGVETQYFGPGTRLLVL.

The J gene is TRBJ2-5, the V gene TRBV29-1; the D call of TRBD1 rests on TCRdb alone, since no DNA is present to check it. This CDR3 has 12 amino acids. Germline values: CDR1 SQVTM, CDR2 ANQGSEA. The CDR3: CSARTGPETQYF.

The chain has TRBV5-1 and TRBJ2-3; no DNA is available, so the TRBD2 call from TCRdb remains unchecked. CDR1 SGHRS and CDR2 YFSETQ come from the germline V gene. The CDR3 totals 15 residues. The CDR3 here is CASSPSGGLTDTQYF. The whole variable domain, remainder taken from reference TRBV5-1 and TRBJ2-3, is KAGVTQTPRYLIKTRGQQVTLSCSPISGHRSVSWYQQTPGQGLQFLFEYFSETQRNKGNFPGRFSGRQFSNSRSEMNVSTLELGDSALYLCASSPSGGLTDTQYFGPGTRLTVL.

This clonotype counts as medium-sized by frequency. V gene TRBV7-9 combines with J gene TRBJ2-3; TCRdb names TRBD2, which stays unverified in the absence of DNA. CDR1 and CDR2 from the germline V gene are SEHNR and FQNEAQ (reference sequence). The CDR3 spans 17 residues. The CDR3 region is CASSRGGLAGVTDTQYF. Full variable domain (rest looked up from reference TRBV7-9 and TRBJ2-3): DTGVSQNPRHKITKRGQNVTFRCDPISEHNRLYWYRQTLGQGPEFLTYFQNEAQLEKSRLLSDRFSAERPKGSFSTLEIQRTEQGDSAMYLCASSRGGLAGVTDTQYFGPGTRLTVL.

The chain joins TRBV15 to TRBJ2-7. The CDR3 spans 14 residues. Per the germline V gene, CDR1 is LNHNV and CDR2 is YYDKDF (reference sequence). The CDR3 loop is CATSRDGFSYEQYF. Using reference TRBV15 and TRBJ2-7 for the parts outside the CDR3, the full variable domain is DAMVIQNPRYQVTQFGKPVTLSCSQTLNHNVMYWYQQKSSQAPKLLFHYYDKDFNNEADTPDNFQSRRPNTSFCFLDIRSPGLGDTAMYLCATSRDGFSYEQYFGPGTRLTVT.

V gene TRBV9 combines with J gene TRBJ2-1; no DNA is available, so the TRBD2 call from TCRdb remains unchecked. Germline lookup yields CDR1 SGDLS and CDR2 YYNGEE. The CDR3 has 13 residues. The CDR3 is CASSVGAGGLQFF.

J is TRBJ2-5 and V is TRBV28. The CDR3 consists of 15 residues. In germline, CDR1 is MDHEN, CDR2 SYDVKM. CDR3 region: CSSIDGGGYQETQYF. Complete variable domain (other parts from reference TRBV28 and TRBJ2-5): DVKVTQSSRYLVKRTGEKVFLECVQDMDHENMFWYRQDPGLGLRLIYFSYDVKMKEKGDIPEGYSVSREKKERFSLILESASTNQTSMYLCSSIDGGGYQETQYFGPGTRLLVL.

CDR3 sequence: CSVHTSGTEAFF. The chain joins TRBV29-1 to TRBJ1-1. This CDR3 contains 12 residues. The germline V gene encodes CDR1 SQVTM and CDR2 ANQGSEA.

This chain joins TRBV7-9 and TRBJ2-2. The germline gives CDR1 SEHNR, CDR2 FQNEAQ (reference sequence). The CDR3 is 12 residues long. The CDR3 is CASSFPTGELFF.

The chain carries TRBV11-2 and TRBJ2-1; TCRdb's assignment of TRBD2 cannot be checked, as there is no DNA. The CDR3 contains 16 residues. Germline V gene data show CDR1 as SGHAT and CDR2 as FQNNGV. CDR3 residues: CASSLTSGSSYNEQFF.

The chain is built from TRBV6-2 or TRBV6-3 and TRBJ2-3; lacking DNA, the TRBD1 call made by TCRdb goes unchecked. The CDR3 sequence is 17 residues long. The germline V gene has CDR1 MNHEY and CDR2 SVGEGT. This CDR3 is CASSYGLEGGSADTQYF.

The rearrangement joins TRBV6-6 to TRBJ2-1. The CDR3 has 12 residues. Per germline, CDR1 MNHNY and CDR2 SVGAGI (reference sequence). The CDR3 spells CASSSTPNEQFF.

The J gene is TRBJ2-1, the V gene TRBV4-3. The CDR3 contains 12 residues. Germline-derived CDR1 and CDR2 are LGHNA and YSLEER. The CDR3 region is CASSSGRNEQFF.

This rearrangement joins TRBV7-2 to TRBJ2-7. Germline CDR1 reads SGHTA; CDR2 reads FQGNSA. The CDR3 is 14 amino acids. This CDR3 reads CASSSYRGSYEQYF.

The chain is built from TRBV12-3 or TRBV12-4 and TRBJ2-7; the TCRdb D gene call, TRBD1, has no DNA to confirm it. The CDR3 loop spans 14 amino acids. This chain's CDR3 is CASSSPRGIYEQYF.

This rearrangement joins TRBV29-1 to TRBJ2-7; TCRdb's D call of TRBD1 is untestable without DNA. CDR1 and CDR2 (germline): SQVTM, ANQGSEA. CDR3 length: 12 amino acids. CDR3 residues: CSVVGDRYEQYF.

V is TRBV2 and J is TRBJ2-4; there is no DNA to check the TCRdb D call of TRBD1. Germline V gives CDR1 SNHLY, CDR2 FYNNEI. The CDR3 sequence is 13 residues long. This chain's CDR3 is CACYRGTENIQYF. Drawing the rest from reference TRBV2 and TRBJ2-4, the complete variable domain is EPEVTQTPSHQVTQMGQEVILRCVPISNHLYFYWYRQILGQKVEFLVSFYNNEISEKSEIFDDQFSVERPDGSNFTLKIRSTKLEDSAMYFCACYRGTENIQYFGAGTRLSVL.

The CDR3 loop reads CATSDFGGTSTDTQYF. This rearrangement joins TRBV24-1 to TRBJ2-3; the TCRdb D gene call, TRBD1, has no DNA to confirm it. The germline gives CDR1 KGHDR, CDR2 SFDVKD. The CDR3 extends over 16 amino acids.

The CDR3 loop is CASSQPGQGDYSNQPQHF. The gene calls are TRBV6-2 or TRBV6-3 and TRBJ1-5; TCRdb calls TRBD1, which cannot be checked without DNA. Germline CDR1 is MNHEY and CDR2 is SVGEGT. This CDR3 region has 18 residues.

This chain connects TRBV5-5 to TRBJ1-6; TCRdb selects TRBD1, and the lack of DNA leaves this call unchecked. Germline lookup yields CDR1 SGHKS and CDR2 YYEKEE (reference sequence). This CDR3 has 14 residues. The CDR3 spells CASRPYGGLSPLHF.

The rearrangement uses TRBV20-1 and TRBJ1-1; absent DNA, TCRdb's TRBD1 call cannot be checked. Germline CDR1 DFQATT, CDR2 SNEGSKA (reference sequence). The CDR3 spans 13 residues. The CDR3 spells CSAPGATLTEAFF.

The genes are TRBV6-2 or TRBV6-3 and TRBJ2-7; as DNA is missing, the TRBD1 call by TCRdb cannot be tested. CDR3 length: 13 residues. Germline values: CDR1 MNHEY, CDR2 SVGEGT. The CDR3 loop is CASSPGPAGEQYF.

This sequence joins TRBV29-1 and TRBJ2-3; TCRdb's D call of TRBD2 is untestable without DNA. Germline V CDR1 and CDR2: SQVTM, ANQGSEA. The CDR3 covers 16 residues. The chain's CDR3 is CSVEDLTGPHTDTQYF.

The chain uses TRBV20-1 and TRBJ1-1. The CDR3 has 11 amino acids. Germline V gene data show CDR1 as DFQATT and CDR2 as SNEGSKA (reference sequence). The CDR3 loop reads CSARDYTEAFF.

V gene TRBV29-1 combines with J gene TRBJ1-2; TCRdb indicates TRBD1, and absent DNA this call remains unverified. This CDR3 comprises 15 residues. The germline V gene encodes CDR1 SQVTM and CDR2 ANQGSEA. CDR3: CSALDRHSRNYGYTF.

The CDR3 loop is CASSQAVNEQFF. This chain joins TRBV7-9 and TRBJ2-1. The CDR3 spans 12 residues. Germline V gene data show CDR1 as SEHNR and CDR2 as FQNEAQ (reference sequence).